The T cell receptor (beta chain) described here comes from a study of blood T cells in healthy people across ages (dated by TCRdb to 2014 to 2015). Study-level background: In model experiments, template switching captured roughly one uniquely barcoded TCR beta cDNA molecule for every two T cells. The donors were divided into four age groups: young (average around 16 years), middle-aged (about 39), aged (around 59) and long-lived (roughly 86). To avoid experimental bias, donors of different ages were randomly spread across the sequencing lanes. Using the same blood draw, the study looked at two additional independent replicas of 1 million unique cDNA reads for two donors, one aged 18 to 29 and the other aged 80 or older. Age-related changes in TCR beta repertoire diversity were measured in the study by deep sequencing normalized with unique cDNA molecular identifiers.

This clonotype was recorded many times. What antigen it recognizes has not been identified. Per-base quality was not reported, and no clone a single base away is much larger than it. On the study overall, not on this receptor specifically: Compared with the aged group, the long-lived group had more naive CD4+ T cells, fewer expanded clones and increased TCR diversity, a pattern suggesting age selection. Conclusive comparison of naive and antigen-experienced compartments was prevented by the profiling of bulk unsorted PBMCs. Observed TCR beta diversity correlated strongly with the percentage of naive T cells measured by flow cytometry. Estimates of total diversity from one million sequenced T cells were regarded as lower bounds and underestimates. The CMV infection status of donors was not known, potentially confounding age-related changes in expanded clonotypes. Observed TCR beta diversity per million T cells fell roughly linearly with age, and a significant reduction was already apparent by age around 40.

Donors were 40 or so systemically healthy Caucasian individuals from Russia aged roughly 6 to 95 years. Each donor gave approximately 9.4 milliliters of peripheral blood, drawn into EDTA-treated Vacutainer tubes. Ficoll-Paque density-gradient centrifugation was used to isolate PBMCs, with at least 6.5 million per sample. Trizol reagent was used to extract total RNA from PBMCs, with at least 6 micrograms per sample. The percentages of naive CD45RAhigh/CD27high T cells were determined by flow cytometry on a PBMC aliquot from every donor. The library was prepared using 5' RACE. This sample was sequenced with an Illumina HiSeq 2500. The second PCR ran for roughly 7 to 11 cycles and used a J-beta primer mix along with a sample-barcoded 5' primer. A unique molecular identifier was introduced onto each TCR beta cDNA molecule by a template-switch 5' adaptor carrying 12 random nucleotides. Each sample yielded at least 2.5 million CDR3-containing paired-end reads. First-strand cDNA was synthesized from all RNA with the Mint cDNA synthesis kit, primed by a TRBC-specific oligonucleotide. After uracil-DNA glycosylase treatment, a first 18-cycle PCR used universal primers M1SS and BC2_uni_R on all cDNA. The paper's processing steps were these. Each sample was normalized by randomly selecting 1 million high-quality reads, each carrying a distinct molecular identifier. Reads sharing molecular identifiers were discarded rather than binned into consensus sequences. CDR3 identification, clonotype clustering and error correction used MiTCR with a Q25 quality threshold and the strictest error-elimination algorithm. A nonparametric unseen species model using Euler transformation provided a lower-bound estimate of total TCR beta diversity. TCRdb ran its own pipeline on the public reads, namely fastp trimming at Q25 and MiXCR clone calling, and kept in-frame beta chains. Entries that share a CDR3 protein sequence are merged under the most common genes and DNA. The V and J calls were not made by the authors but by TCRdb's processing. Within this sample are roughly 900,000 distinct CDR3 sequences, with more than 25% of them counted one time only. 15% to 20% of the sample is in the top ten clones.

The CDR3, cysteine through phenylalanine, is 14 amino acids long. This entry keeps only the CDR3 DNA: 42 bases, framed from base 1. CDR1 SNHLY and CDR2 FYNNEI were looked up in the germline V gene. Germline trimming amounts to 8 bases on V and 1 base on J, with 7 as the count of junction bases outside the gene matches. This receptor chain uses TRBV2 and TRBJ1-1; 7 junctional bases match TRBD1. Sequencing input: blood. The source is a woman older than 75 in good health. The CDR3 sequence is CASGREGANTEAFF. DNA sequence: TGTGCCAGCGGAAGGGAGGGGGCGAACACTGAAGCTTTCTTT.